This T cell receptor beta chain derives from a study of a mutant IDH1 vaccine in newly diagnosed glioma. Study details: Initiation of the vaccine course occurred 4-6 weeks after radiotherapy alone, or alongside temozolomide cycles. Former treatment meant radiotherapy, temozolomide, or both; the majority had gotten both. Findings of the study overall: Apparently, pseudoprogression bore no relation to changes among the top peripheral T cell clonotypes.

Time point of the sample: week 11, during vaccination. Mutant IDH1 20-mer peptide, at 300 ug, made up each vaccine dose, with topical imiquimod. Donor tumors were new WHO grade 3 or 4 IDH1-mutant, ATRX-lost astrocytomas. Libraries were prepared by immunoSEQ multiplex PCR; TCRdb keeps only in-frame clonotypes and omits some of them. The data contain tens of thousands of clones, around 84% of them singletons. With respect to this clone: Its antigen is as yet unknown.

This receptor was obtained from a middle-aged man with glioma. Sequenced here: PBMCs, sampled from a glioma patient whose treatment included an IDH1 peptide vaccine.

CDR3 residues: CASSTGGTFAFF. The CDR3 bases are TGCGCCAGCAGTACCGGTGGGACGTTCGCTTTCTTT. The chain employs TRBV10-2 and TRBJ1-1; D might be TRBD1 (5 bases). This CDR3 is 12 amino acids long. Trimming shortened V by 5 bases and J by 11 bases, and 15 bases separated the two germline ends. Germline V gene sequence: CDR1 WSHSY, CDR2 SAAADI.